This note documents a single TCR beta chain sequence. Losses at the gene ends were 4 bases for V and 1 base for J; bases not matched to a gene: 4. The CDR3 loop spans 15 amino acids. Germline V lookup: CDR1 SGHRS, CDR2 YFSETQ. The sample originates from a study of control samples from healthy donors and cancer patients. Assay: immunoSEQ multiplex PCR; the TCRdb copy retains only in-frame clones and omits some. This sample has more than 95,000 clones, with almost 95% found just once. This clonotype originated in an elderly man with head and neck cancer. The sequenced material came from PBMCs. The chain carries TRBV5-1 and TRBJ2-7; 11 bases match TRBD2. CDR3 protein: CASSQGLAVSYEQYF. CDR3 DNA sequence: TGCGCCAGCAGCCAGGGACTAGCGGTATCCTACGAGCAGTACTTC.